This T cell receptor beta chain was sequenced for a study of STAT3 mutations in large granular lymphocyte leukemia. Study-wide background: Among longitudinally sequenced T-LGLL patients, roughly half had canonical activating STAT3 mutations detected. Immunosuppressive therapy was given to more than half of T-LGLL patients.

Trimming took 4 bases from V and 7 from J, leaving 15 bases between them. The CDR3 loop spans 14 amino acids. Germline CDR1 SGDLS, CDR2 YYNGEE. TCRbeta libraries averaged approximately 42,000 productive templates per sample. The assay was immunoSEQ multiplex PCR, and TCRdb's table has in-frame clones only and misses some. The repertoire holds about 2,500 clones, roughly 50% seen once, with about 55% in the top ten. Regarding the study as a whole: Every T-LGLL patient had at least one immunodominant TCRbeta clonotype. Persisting codominant clonotypes may have hidden a small pathogenic clone.

This clone came up a few times. Its matching antigen is unknown. The sequenced sample was peripheral blood mononuclear cells. The chain employs TRBV9 and TRBJ1-5; tentatively, D is TRBD1 (6 bases). This TCR came from a man between 60 and 75 years old with T-cell large granular lymphocyte leukemia. Some clones in this sample may be carry-over from other donors' samples. Written as DNA, the CDR3 is TGTGCCAGCAGCTCAGGGGATGCCCGGCAGCCCCAGCATTTT. Its protein is CASSSGDARQPQHF.